This is a list of T cell receptor beta chains from one sample in a study of T-cell memory formation after mild COVID-19. TCRdb reprocessed the 5' RACE reads via MiXCR and lists one record per CDR3 protein. The sample yields under 150,000 distinct CDR3 sequences, 15% to 20% seen once. The specimen sequenced was PBMCs or a T cell subset sorted from them (not recorded which). These TCRs come from an adult woman who had mild COVID-19 (a few samples of this study predate the infection). Cell type and time point are not known. Both conserved end residues are part of each CDR3. Only some rows state a clone size, as once, few, many or a class for expanded clones.

size: few
J: TRBJ2-7
V: TRBV28
CDR3: CASSPDGSPREQYF

size: few
J: TRBJ2-3
V: TRBV10-2
CDR3: CASSEGSSADTQYF

size: once
J: TRBJ2-7
V: TRBV20-1
CDR3: CSATGIRNEQYF

size: many
J: TRBJ2-5
V: TRBV9
CDR3: CASSATGETQYF

size: .
J: TRBJ2-7
V: TRBV30
CDR3: CASTGGEYEQYF

size: .
J: TRBJ2-1
V: TRBV7-2
CDR3: CASSQSGTRGNEQFF

size: few
J: TRBJ1-1
V: TRBV5-1
CDR3: CASSLGRGMSTEAFF

size: .
J: TRBJ2-7
V: TRBV10-3
CDR3: CAISERIHEQYF

size: .
J: TRBJ2-2
V: TRBV6-2/TRBV6-3
CDR3: CASSYFSTGTGGELFF

size: many
J: TRBJ2-2
V: TRBV20-1
CDR3: CSARPVMQAGGPPTGELFF

size: .
J: TRBJ2-1
V: TRBV9
CDR3: CASSRLAGGQFF

size: once
J: TRBJ2-3
V: TRBV7-9
CDR3: CASRNLAGEIDTQYF

size: few
J: TRBJ2-7
V: TRBV6-2/TRBV6-3
CDR3: CASSYRGTGINDYEQYF

size: .
J: TRBJ1-2
V: TRBV4-1
CDR3: CASSPIRGPRSHYGYTF

size: .
J: TRBJ1-4
V: TRBV20-1
CDR3: CSARDKAGGEKLFF

size: .
J: TRBJ1-4
V: TRBV30
CDR3: CAWNTRGASSQKLFF

size: .
J: TRBJ2-7
V: TRBV29-1
CDR3: CSVEDRGAPYEQYF

size: .
J: TRBJ2-7
V: TRBV4-1
CDR3: CASSQATSGEQYF

size: few
J: TRBJ2-7
V: TRBV7-6
CDR3: CASSLAGHTYEQYF

size: .
J: TRBJ2-5
V: TRBV7-9
CDR3: CASSSLDQTQYF

size: few
J: TRBJ2-7
V: TRBV27
CDR3: CASSPRGNYEQYF

size: few
J: TRBJ2-1
V: TRBV4-1
CDR3: CASSQDSLRGYNEQFF

size: .
J: TRBJ1-6
V: TRBV27
CDR3: CASSEQGINSPLHF

size: few
J: TRBJ1-6
V: TRBV20-1
CDR3: CSAPSGVGDSPLHF

size: .
J: TRBJ2-5
V: TRBV6-5
CDR3: CASSYMQTQYF

size: .
J: TRBJ1-1
V: TRBV11-2
CDR3: CASSLAFGANTEAFF

size: few
J: TRBJ1-2
V: TRBV12-3/TRBV12-4
CDR3: CASSPGFYGYTF

size: .
J: TRBJ2-1
V: TRBV21-1
CDR3: CASNGTAFNEQFF

size: few
J: TRBJ1-1
V: TRBV7-6
CDR3: CASRPNMNTEAFF

size: .
J: TRBJ1-5
V: TRBV30
CDR3: CAWSVGAGRGQPQHF

size: few
J: TRBJ2-7
V: TRBV7-9
CDR3: CASSKSGAYEQYF

size: .
J: TRBJ2-2
V: TRBV7-3
CDR3: CASSADRDAGELFF

size: .
J: TRBJ2-1
V: TRBV7-9
CDR3: CASSLAGGARNEQFF

size: few
J: TRBJ2-1
V: TRBV7-3
CDR3: CASSSSGGIGNEQFF

size: .
J: TRBJ2-2
V: TRBV29-1
CDR3: CSVERKGTGELFF

size: .
J: TRBJ2-6
V: TRBV30
CDR3: CAWSSGVGANVLTF

size: few
J: TRBJ1-1
V: TRBV5-1
CDR3: CASSFGPNTEAFF